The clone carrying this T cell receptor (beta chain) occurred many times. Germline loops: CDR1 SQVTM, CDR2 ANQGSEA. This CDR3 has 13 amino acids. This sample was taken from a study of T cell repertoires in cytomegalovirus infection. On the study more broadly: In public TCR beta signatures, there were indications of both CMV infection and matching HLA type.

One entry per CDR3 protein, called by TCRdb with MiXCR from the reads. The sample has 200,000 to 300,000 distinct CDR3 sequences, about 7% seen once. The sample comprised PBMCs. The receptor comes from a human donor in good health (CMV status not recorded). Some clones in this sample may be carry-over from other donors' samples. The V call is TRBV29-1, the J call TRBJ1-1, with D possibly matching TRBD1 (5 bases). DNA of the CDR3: TGCTGCGGGCGGAACGTTGGGGGGGCTGAAGCTTTCTTT. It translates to CCGRNVGGAEAFF.